This TCR beta chain came from a study of blood T cell repertoires in COVID-19. Turning to this clone: Other DNA sequences of this sample code for an identical CDR3.

The protocol was immunoSEQ multiplex PCR, while the TCRdb copy is restricted to in-frame clones and leaves out a portion. The sample holds around 290,000 clones, approximately 90% seen once. The V segment lost 4 bases and the J segment 5 bases; nucleotides outside the gene matches: 3. This CDR3 comprises 13 residues. From germline, CDR1 is GTSNPN and CDR2 SVGIG (reference sequence). The chain joins TRBV30 to TRBJ1-1, with 11 bases that match TRBD1. The sequenced sample was peripheral blood. The receptor's source is a man between 40 and 49 years old with acute or convalescent COVID-19. In DNA, the CDR3 is TGTGCCTGGAACCGGGACAGGGGGACTGAAGCTTTCTTT. Translating gives CAWNRDRGTEAFF.